The sequence of this T cell receptor beta chain was determined in a study of blood T cell repertoires in COVID-19. Study-wide context: Samples came from the United States, Italy and Spain, spanning acute and convalescent COVID-19. PBMCs, B-cell-depleted T cells, or T cells provided the cDNA or gDNA that made up the material.

Repertoires were generated with immunoSEQ multiplex PCR, while TCRdb's copy carries only in-frame clones and drops some. Counted here are tens of thousands of clones, 80% to 90% occurring once; the ten biggest clones make up roughly 1.5%. With 3 bases removed from V and 5 bases from J, the gap between germline ends came to 10 bases. The CDR3 consists of 13 residues. Germline CDR1 SEHNR, CDR2 FQNEAQ (reference sequence). The source is a man aged 60 to 75 with acute or convalescent COVID-19. The chain is built from TRBV7-9 and TRBJ2-5; D remains ambiguous. Sequenced input: peripheral blood. The CDR3 DNA sequence: TGTGCCAGCAGCTTCACAGAAGAGGAGACCCAGTACTTC. Residues: CASSFTEEETQYF.